This T cell receptor beta chain stems from a study of regulatory T cells in long-lasting Graves disease. Overall study results and limits: TRBV28, TRBJ1-2 and TRBJ2-5 were favored in persistent disease.

Building the TCR beta libraries relied on iRepertoire HTBI primers, and CDR3 regions underwent Arm-PCR. TCRdb reprocessed the multiplex PCR reads with MiXCR, giving one entry per CDR3 protein. The repertoire holds approximately 400,000 distinct CDR3 sequences, with under 25% as singletons. This clonotype was observed once. The antigen is not known. The conserved phenylalanine or tryptophan is not found at the CDR3 terminus, so this likely reflects a read error. Time point specified: persistent/refractory GD, antithyroid drugs over 5 years with positive TRAb. PBMC-extracted RNA yielded the TCR library. The patient group derived from an endocrinology department in Xi'an, China. The germline CDR1 and CDR2 sequences are SQVTM and ANQGSEA. The V and J ends lost 4 bases and 6 bases respectively, with 9 bases between them. The CDR3 spans 12 residues.

V is TRBV29-1 and J is TRBJ2-2; D not certain. Sequenced here: peripheral blood mononuclear cells (PBMCs), sampled when the disease was refractory, from a patient treated with antithyroid drugs. The TCR originated in a female donor with Graves disease. The CDR3 here is CSVVSSAGELFL. DNA of the CDR3: TGCAGCGTTGTATCCAGCGCCGGGGAGCTGTTTCTT.